The rows below give T cell receptor beta chains drawn from one sample of a study of cytomegalovirus exposure and HLA in healthy donors. TCRdb's table, derived via immunoSEQ multiplex PCR, lists solely in-frame clones and lacks some. The sample lists about 130,000 clones; roughly two thirds were seen once. Specimen: PBMCs. The receptors originated from a man aged 25-45 years in good health and CMV-seropositive. Both conserved end residues are part of each CDR3. A D gene is named only where the DNA matches it firmly. Clone sizes are given selectively: once, few, many, or a class where the clone is expanded.

cdr3_aa,cdr3_nt,v_call,d_call,clone_size,j_call
CASSSRGTADPNQPQHF,TGTGCCAGCAGCTCCCGGGGGACAGCCGACCCCAATCAGCCCCAGCATTTT,TRBV28,TRBD1,.,TRBJ1-5
CASSFSGKGYGEQFF,TGTGCCAGCAGCTTTAGCGGGAAGGGGTACGGTGAGCAGTTCTTC,TRBV7-3,TRBD2,.,TRBJ2-1
CATSRLLTGELFF,TGTGCCACCAGCCGACTTCTCACCGGGGAGCTGTTTTTT,TRBV15,.,.,TRBJ2-2
CASSAGTSGIYRLSEQFF,TGTGCCAGCAGCGCCGGGACTAGCGGGATTTATCGTCTGAGTGAGCAGTTCTTC,TRBV9,TRBD2,.,TRBJ2-1
CASSETFGLPYGYTF,TGCGCCAGCAGCGAGACCTTCGGACTCCCCTATGGCTACACCTTC,TRBV5-1,.,.,TRBJ1-2
CASSSQDIWVEETQYF,TGCGCCAGCAGCTCCCAGGACATTTGGGTGGAAGAGACCCAGTACTTC,TRBV5-1,.,few,TRBJ2-5
CASSMDRGYEQYF,TGTGCCAGTAGTATGGACAGGGGATACGAGCAGTACTTC,TRBV19,TRBD1,.,TRBJ2-7
CASSLYLAPNEQFF,TGTGCTAGCAGCTTATACCTAGCCCCCAATGAGCAGTTCTTC,TRBV7-7,.,.,TRBJ2-1
CAGRNYQGANTGELFF,TGTGCCGGCAGAAACTATCAGGGGGCGAACACCGGGGAGCTGTTTTTT,TRBV6-6,TRBD1,.,TRBJ2-2
CASSFDLSGGEQYF,TGTGCCAGCAGTTTCGATCTCTCCGGCGGCGAGCAGTACTTC,TRBV27,.,.,TRBJ2-7
CASSLGIFEQYF,TGTGCCAGCAGCTTAGGTATTTTCGAGCAGTACTTC,TRBV11-2,.,.,TRBJ2-7
CASSLIGAAYNEQFF,TGTGCCAGCAGCTTGATAGGGGCCGCCTACAATGAGCAGTTCTTC,TRBV7-9,.,few,TRBJ2-1
CASRGQGSVGYTF,TGCGCCAGCAGAGGTCAGGGGTCGGTTGGCTACACCTTC,TRBV5-1,.,.,TRBJ1-2
CASSLGQGAVDEQFF,TGCGCCAGCAGCTTAGGACAGGGGGCGGTGGATGAGCAGTTCTTC,TRBV5-1,TRBD1,.,TRBJ2-1
CASRFRVLLSYEQYF,TGTGCCAGCAGGTTCCGCGTGCTCCTCTCCTACGAGCAGTACTTC,TRBV2,.,.,TRBJ2-7
CASSFSIGQGGFAKLFF,TGTGCCAGCAGCTTTTCAATTGGACAGGGAGGTTTTGCAAAACTGTTTTTT,TRBV7-2,TRBD1,.,TRBJ1-4
CASSLSRGGYFYEQYF,TGTGCCAGCAGCTTGTCGCGCGGGGGATATTTCTACGAGCAGTACTTC,TRBV5-4,TRBD2,.,TRBJ2-7
CASSRGGYTGELFF,TGTGCCAGCAGTAGGGGGGGGTACACCGGGGAGCTGTTTTTT,TRBV28,.,.,TRBJ2-2
CASSTFGQPNEKLFF,TGTGCCAGCTCAACTTTTGGGCAGCCTAATGAAAAACTGTTTTTT,TRBV18,.,.,TRBJ1-4
CASSSGTVKDEQYF,TGCGCCAGCAGCTCGGGGACAGTAAAGGACGAGCAGTACTTC,TRBV5-1,TRBD1,.,TRBJ2-7
CASSLTGGPLEQYF,TGTGCCAGCAGCCTCACGGGAGGCCCCCTCGAGCAGTACTTC,TRBV7-2,TRBD2,.,TRBJ2-7
CASSLEDYEQYF,TGTGCCAGCAGCCTAGAGGACTACGAGCAGTACTTC,TRBV5-6,.,.,TRBJ2-7